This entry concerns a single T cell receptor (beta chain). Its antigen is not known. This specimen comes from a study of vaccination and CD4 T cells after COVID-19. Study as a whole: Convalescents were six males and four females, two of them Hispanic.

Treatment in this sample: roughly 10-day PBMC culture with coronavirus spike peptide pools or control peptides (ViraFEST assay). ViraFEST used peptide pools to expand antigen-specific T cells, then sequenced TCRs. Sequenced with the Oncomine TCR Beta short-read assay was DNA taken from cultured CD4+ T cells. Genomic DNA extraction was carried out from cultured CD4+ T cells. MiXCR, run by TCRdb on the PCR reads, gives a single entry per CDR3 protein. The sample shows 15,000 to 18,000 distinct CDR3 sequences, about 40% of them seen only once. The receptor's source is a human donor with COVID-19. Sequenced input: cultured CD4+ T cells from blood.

The chain's CDR3 is CASSLASGQGTPLHF. CDR3 DNA sequence: TGTGCCAGCAGCTTAGCGTCCGGACAGGGAACACCCCTCCACTTT. This sequence joins TRBV7-2 and TRBJ1-6, with 8 bases lining up with TRBD1. The CDR3 runs 15 residues. Germline V gives CDR1 SGHTA, CDR2 FQGNSA. Trimming removed 0 bases from V and 11 bases from J; junction bases left unmatched: 6.